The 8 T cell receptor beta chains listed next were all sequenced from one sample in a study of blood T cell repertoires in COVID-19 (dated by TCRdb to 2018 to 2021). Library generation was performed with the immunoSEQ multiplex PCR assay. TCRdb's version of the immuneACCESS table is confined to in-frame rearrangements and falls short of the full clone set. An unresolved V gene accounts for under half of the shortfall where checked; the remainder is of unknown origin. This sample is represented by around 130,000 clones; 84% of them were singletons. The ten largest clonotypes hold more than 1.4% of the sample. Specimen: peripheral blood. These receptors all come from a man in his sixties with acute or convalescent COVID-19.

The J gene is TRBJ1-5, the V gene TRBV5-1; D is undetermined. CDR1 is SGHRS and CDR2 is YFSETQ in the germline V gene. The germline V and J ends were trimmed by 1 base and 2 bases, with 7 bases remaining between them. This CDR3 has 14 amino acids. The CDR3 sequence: CASSLTGGNQPQHF. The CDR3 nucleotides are TGCGCCAGCAGCTTGACCGGGGGCAATCAGCCCCAGCATTTT. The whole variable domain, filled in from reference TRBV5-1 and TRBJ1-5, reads KAGVTQTPRYLIKTRGQQVTLSCSPISGHRSVSWYQQTPGQGLQFLFEYFSETQRNKGNFPGRFSGRQFSNSRSEMNVSTLELGDSALYLCASSLTGGNQPQHFGDGTRLSIL.

CDR3 sequence (DNA): TGTGCCAGCAGTACCCGGGACAGGGCTTCCTACGAGCAGTACTTC. Residues: CASSTRDRASYEQYF. The V gene is TRBV6-5, the J gene TRBJ2-7; 9 nucleotides agree with TRBD1. The germline V gene has CDR1 MNHEY and CDR2 SVGAGI. Trimming cost V 5 bases and J 1 base; bases outside gene matches: 6. This CDR3 has 15 residues.

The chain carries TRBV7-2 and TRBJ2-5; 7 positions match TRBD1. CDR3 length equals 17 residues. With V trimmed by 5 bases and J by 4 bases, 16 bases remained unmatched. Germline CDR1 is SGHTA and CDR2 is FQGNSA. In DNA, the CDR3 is TGTGCCAGCAGCCCTAAACTAATACAGGGGTGGGGAGAGACCCAGTACTTC. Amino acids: CASSPKLIQGWGETQYF.

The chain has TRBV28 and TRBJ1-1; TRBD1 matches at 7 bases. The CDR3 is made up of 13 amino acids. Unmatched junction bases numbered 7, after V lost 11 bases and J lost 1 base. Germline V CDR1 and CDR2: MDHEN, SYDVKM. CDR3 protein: CAGSSGGNTEAFF. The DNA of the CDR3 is TGTGCCGGGTCATCAGGGGGGAACACTGAAGCTTTCTTT.

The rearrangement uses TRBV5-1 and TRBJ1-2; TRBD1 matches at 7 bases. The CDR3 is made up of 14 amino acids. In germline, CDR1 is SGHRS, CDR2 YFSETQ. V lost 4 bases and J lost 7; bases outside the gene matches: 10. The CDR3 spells CASSETGLRRGYTF. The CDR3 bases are TGCGCCAGCAGCGAGACAGGGTTACGACGTGGCTACACCTTC.

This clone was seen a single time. The CDR3 DNA is TGTGCCAGCAGCCCCGTATCTGGGGCCAACGTCCTGACTTTC. This encodes CASSPVSGANVLTF. The V gene is TRBV5-4, the J gene TRBJ2-6; D remains unclear. Per the germline V gene, CDR1 is SGHNT and CDR2 is YYREEE (reference sequence). The V gene lost 4 bases and the J gene lost 1 base, with 6 bases spanning the gap. This CDR3 contains 14 residues.

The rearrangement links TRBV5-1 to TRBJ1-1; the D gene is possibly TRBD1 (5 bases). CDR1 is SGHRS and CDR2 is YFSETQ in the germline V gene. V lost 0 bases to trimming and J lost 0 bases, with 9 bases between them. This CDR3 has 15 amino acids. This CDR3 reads CASSLVLGLNTEAFF. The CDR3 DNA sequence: TGCGCCAGCAGCTTGGTGTTGGGGCTGAACACTGAAGCTTTCTTT.

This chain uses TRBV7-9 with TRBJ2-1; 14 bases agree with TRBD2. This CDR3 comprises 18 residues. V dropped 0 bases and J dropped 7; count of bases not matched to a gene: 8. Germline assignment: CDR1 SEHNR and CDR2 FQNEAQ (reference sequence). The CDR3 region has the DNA TGTGCCAGCAGCTTAGCGCAAGGACTAGCGGGAGGTTTTAATGAGCAGTTCTTC. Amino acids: CASSLAQGLAGGFNEQFF.